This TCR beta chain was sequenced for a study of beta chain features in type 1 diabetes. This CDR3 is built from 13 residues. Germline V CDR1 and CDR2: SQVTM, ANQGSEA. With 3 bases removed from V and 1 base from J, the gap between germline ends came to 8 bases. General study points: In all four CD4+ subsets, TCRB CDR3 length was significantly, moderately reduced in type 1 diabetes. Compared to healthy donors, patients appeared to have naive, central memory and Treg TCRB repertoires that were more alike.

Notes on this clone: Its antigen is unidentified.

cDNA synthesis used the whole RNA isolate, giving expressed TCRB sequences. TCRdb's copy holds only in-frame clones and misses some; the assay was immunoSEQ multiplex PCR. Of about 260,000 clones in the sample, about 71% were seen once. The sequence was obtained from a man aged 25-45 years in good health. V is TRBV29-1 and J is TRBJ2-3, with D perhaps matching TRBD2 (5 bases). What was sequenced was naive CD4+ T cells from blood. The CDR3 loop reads CSVDAGRTDTQYF. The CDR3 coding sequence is TGCAGCGTTGACGCGGGCCGCACAGATACGCAGTATTTT.